Sequencing of this TCR beta chain was carried out in a study of OX40 agonist ivuxolimab in advanced cancers. V was trimmed by 4 bases and J by 7 bases, leaving 7 bases between them. The germline CDR1 and CDR2 sequences are MNHNY and SVGAGI (reference sequence). The CDR3 totals 12 residues. Assay: immunoSEQ multiplex PCR; the TCRdb copy retains only in-frame clones and omits some. The sample records around 84,000 clones, around 90% being singletons. The chain couples TRBV6-6 to TRBJ2-2, with no clear D. Source: CD4+ or CD8+ T cells sorted from blood, taken in a trial of the OX40 agonist ivuxolimab. The origin of this receptor is an adult with an advanced solid tumor such as melanoma, head and neck, liver or kidney cancer. CDR3 DNA sequence: TGTGCCAGCAGTTCCCTGGGCGGGGAGCTGTTTTTT. Translating it yields CASSSLGGELFF.